These 4 T cell receptor beta chains share one sample of origin, sequenced in a study of blood T cell repertoires in COVID-19. Measured with immunoSEQ multiplex PCR; TCRdb has only the in-frame clones, and not every one. This repertoire shows approximately 250,000 clones, around four fifths found once; its top ten account for under 5%. Sequenced material: peripheral blood. The source of these receptors is a middle-aged man with acute or convalescent COVID-19.

V is TRBV7-9 and J is TRBJ1-2, with a weak D call TRBD1 (5 bases). Trimming shortened V by 6 bases and J by 3 bases, and 23 bases separated the two germline ends. Per the germline V gene, CDR1 is SEHNR and CDR2 is FQNEAQ (reference sequence). This CDR3 has 17 amino acids. CDR3 in amino acids: CASSPSNVPGVYYGYTF. The CDR3 DNA follows: TGTGCCAGCAGTCCCTCGAATGTACCGGGGGTATACTATGGCTACACCTTC.

This clone was seen once. The chain couples TRBV10-1 to TRBJ2-5; 14 bases are shared with TRBD2. The V gene end was trimmed by 5 bases and the J gene end by 5 bases; junction bases not matched to a gene: 7. CDR3 length equals 16 residues. The germline V gene has CDR1 WNHNN and CDR2 SYGVQD (reference sequence). In nucleotides, the CDR3 is TGCGCCAGCAGTACCGGACTAGCGGGAGGCGTTGAGACCCAGTACTTC. The encoded protein is CASSTGLAGGVETQYF.

The rearrangement links TRBV19 to TRBJ2-1; a weak D match, TRBD2 (5 bases). The CDR3 length is 15 residues. The germline V and J ends were trimmed by 7 bases and 0 bases, with 13 bases remaining between them. The germline V gene has CDR1 LNHDA and CDR2 SQIVND (reference sequence). The DNA of the CDR3 is TGTGCCAGTACCTCAAGCGGCGGCTCCTACAATGAGCAGTTCTTC. Protein sequence: CASTSSGGSYNEQFF.

The sample holds a few counts of this clone. This rearrangement joins TRBV3-1 (or the pseudogene TRBV3-2) to TRBJ2-2; tentative D call: TRBD2 (5 bases). V was clipped by 0 bases and J by 9 bases, with 11 bases between them. The CDR3 spans 14 residues. Per the germline V gene, CDR1 is LGHDT and CDR2 is YNNKEL (reference sequence). The CDR3 DNA is TGTGCCAGCAGCCAAGATAGGGAGCTCAGGGAGCTGTTTTTT. Its protein product is CASSQDRELRELFF.